The T cell receptor beta chain described here comes from a study of response to subunit inactivated influenza vaccine. Overall study results and limits: Authors suggested seasonal influenza vaccinations each recruit few new T cells.

Each CDR3 protein gets one entry after TCRdb re-called the RT-PCR reads with MiXCR. The sample contains approximately 500,000 distinct CDR3 sequences, around 13% of which appear only once. Notes on this clonotype: What it binds is unknown.

V shed 6 bases, J shed 9 bases, and the junction held 9 bases outside the gene matches. The CDR3 is 15 residues long. In germline, CDR1 is MNHEY, CDR2 SMNVEV (reference sequence). This chain links TRBV27 with TRBJ2-1, with 12 bases that match TRBD1. This TCR came from a man in his fifties who received an inactivated influenza vaccine. The sample here was PBMCs from blood, taken roughly 47 days after vaccination. CDR3 protein: CASSLPGQGAGEQFF. CDR3 coding DNA: TGTGCCAGCAGCCTACCGGGACAGGGGGCGGGTGAGCAGTTCTTC.